Below are 26 T cell receptor beta chains sequenced from a single sample in a study of T cell responses to AZD1222 COVID-19 vaccine. Only in-frame clones appear in the TCRdb table, and some are missing; sequencing was by immunoSEQ multiplex PCR. The sample holds about 170,000 clones, 90% seen once. Sequences were derived from peripheral blood, sampled on day 0 of AZD1222 vaccination. The receptors were gathered from an adult in good health.

The chain carries TRBV2 and TRBJ1-2, with D unclear. Germline V gene lookup returns CDR1 SNHLY and CDR2 FYNNEI. The CDR3 is 14 residues long. Trimming stripped 7 bases from V and 0 bases from J, with 12 bases between. The CDR3: CASTTTPANYGYTF. The CDR3 DNA is TGTGCCAGCACTACTACCCCGGCTAACTATGGCTACACCTTC.

The gene calls are TRBV11-3 and TRBJ1-1; TRBD1 matches at 8 bases. This CDR3 contains 15 residues. CDR1 and CDR2 (germline): SGHNT, YENEEA. The V and J ends lost 6 bases and 5 bases, in that order; junction bases with no gene match: 11. CDR3 coding DNA: TGTGCCAGCAGACCGCCCCAGGGGGCACGAACTGAAGCTTTCTTT. The encoded protein is CASRPPQGARTEAFF.

The sample holds a few counts of this clone. The chain recombines TRBV2 with TRBJ1-1; the D is unclear. The V gene's germline CDR1 is SNHLY and CDR2 FYNNEI. This CDR3 has 10 amino acids. The V end lost 2 bases, the J end lost 7 bases, and 2 bases lay between the germline ends. CDR3 coding DNA: TGTGCCAGCAGTGAATATGAAGCTTTCTTT. Protein product: CASSEYEAFF.

J is TRBJ1-3 and V is TRBV16; D might be TRBD1 (6 bases). The V end lost 1 base, the J end lost 3 bases, and 10 bases lay between the germline ends. From germline, CDR1 is KGHSY and CDR2 FQNENV. The CDR3 is 15 amino acids. The DNA of the CDR3 is TGTGCCAGCAGCCAATTACAGGGAGGTGGAAACACCATATATTTT. This translates into CASSQLQGGGNTIYF.

This clone was detected once. The chain uses TRBV24-1 and TRBJ1-5; D is undetermined. The CDR3 has 18 residues. Trimming shortened V by 0 bases and J by 0 bases, and 14 bases separated the two germline ends. Germline values: CDR1 KGHDR, CDR2 SFDVKD. The CDR3, as DNA: TGTGCCACCAGTGATTTGTCGTTTGGCATTCATAGCAATCAGCCCCAGCATTTT. This codes for CATSDLSFGIHSNQPQHF.

The chain uses TRBV29-1 and TRBJ1-1, with a weak D call TRBD1 (5 bases). Per germline, CDR1 SQVTM and CDR2 ANQGSEA. Trimming left V 4 bases short and J 0 bases short, with 12 bases between. This CDR3 comprises 14 residues. CDR3 nucleotide sequence: TGCAGCGTTGCTAGGGGCACGGTGAACACTGAAGCTTTCTTT. This encodes CSVARGTVNTEAFF.

The V gene is TRBV28, the J gene TRBJ1-1, with D unresolved. Per germline, CDR1 MDHEN and CDR2 SYDVKM. V gave up 8 bases and J gave up 4 bases, with 8 bases separating them. This CDR3 contains 11 residues. CDR3 in amino acids: CASPSATEAFF. CDR3 DNA sequence: TGTGCCAGCCCTTCGGCCACTGAAGCTTTCTTT.

The chain joins TRBV6-1 to TRBJ2-7; D not resolved. V was trimmed by 1 base and J by 3 bases, leaving 10 bases between them. This CDR3 region has 14 residues. The germline V gene encodes CDR1 MNHNS and CDR2 SASEGT. The CDR3: CASSEVSRRYEQYF. CDR3 coding DNA: TGTGCCAGCAGTGAAGTGAGCAGACGCTACGAGCAGTACTTC.

The chain recombines TRBV12-3 or TRBV12-4 with TRBJ1-6, with no clear D. CDR3 size: 13 residues. V shed 2 bases and J shed 7 bases, with 6 bases lying between them. This chain's CDR3 is CASSLNSNSPLHF. CDR3 nucleotide sequence: TGTGCCAGCAGTTTAAACAGCAATTCACCCCTCCACTTT.

This clone was observed a single time. The chain recombines TRBV9 with TRBJ1-5; 7 bases are a match to TRBD1. This CDR3 is 15 amino acids long. V trimming: 4 bases; J trimming: 0 bases; junction bases outside the gene matches: 4. Germline loops: CDR1 SGDLS, CDR2 YYNGEE. CDR3 bases: TGTGCCAGCAGCTCCGGGACAGATAGCAATCAGCCCCAGCATTTT. Its translation: CASSSGTDSNQPQHF.

The chain joins TRBV13 to TRBJ2-3; 8 bases fit TRBD1. Germline lookup yields CDR1 PRHDT and CDR2 FYEKMQ (reference sequence). This CDR3 contains 15 residues. The J segment lost 1 base and the V segment lost 4 bases, leaving 4 bases of the junction unmatched. CDR3 sequence: CASSSGTGGTDTQYF. The DNA for the CDR3 is TGTGCCAGCAGCTCCGGGACAGGAGGCACAGATACGCAGTATTTT.

The V and J genes are TRBV28 and TRBJ1-1; the match to TRBD1 covers 7 bases. Germline CDR1 reads MDHEN; CDR2 reads SYDVKM. The CDR3 sequence is 15 residues long. V lost 7 bases and J lost 4; bases outside the gene matches: 12. CDR3 bases: TGTGCCAGCAAATCAGGGCAGGGGGAGATCACTGAAGCTTTCTTT. Translated, it gives CASKSGQGEITEAFF.

The V gene is TRBV10-1, the J gene TRBJ1-3; TRBD1 aligns across 7 bases. This CDR3 is built from 16 residues. Germline V lookup: CDR1 WNHNN, CDR2 SYGVQD (reference sequence). Trimming at V came to 3 bases and at J to 0 bases, leaving 5 bases not matched to a gene. CDR3 bases: TGCGCCAGCAGTGAAGTGAGACAGGGCTCTGGAAACACCATATATTTT. Translated, it gives CASSEVRQGSGNTIYF.

For this clone: Other DNA sequences within the sample encode an identical CDR3. The chain employs TRBV2 and TRBJ2-2; D perhaps matches TRBD1 (5 bases). The CDR3 is made up of 16 amino acids. Germline assignment: CDR1 SNHLY and CDR2 FYNNEI. V lost 3 bases, J lost 1 base, and 12 bases lay in between. The CDR3: CASSDPRTRNTGELFF. DNA of the CDR3: TGTGCCAGCAGTGATCCCCGGACACGGAACACCGGGGAGCTGTTTTTT.

The chain joins TRBV2 to TRBJ1-5; D gene unclear. V was pared by 6 bases and J by 1 base, with 13 bases between. CDR1 and CDR2 from the germline V gene are SNHLY and FYNNEI. The CDR3 length is 15 residues. In DNA form, the CDR3 reads TGTGCCAGCAGACCCCGCCAGGAGAGCAATCAGCCCCAGCATTTT. Amino acid sequence: CASRPRQESNQPQHF.

This clone was found once. The chain couples TRBV29-1 to TRBJ1-5; possibly TRBD1 for D (5 bases). The germline CDR1 and CDR2 sequences are SQVTM and ANQGSEA. This CDR3 has 11 residues. V was trimmed by 4 bases and J by 5 bases, leaving 6 bases between them. The CDR3 protein is CSVGGDQPQHF. Written as DNA, the CDR3 is TGCAGCGTTGGGGGGGATCAGCCCCAGCATTTT.

V usage is TRBV7-9 and J usage is TRBJ2-3; TRBD1 matches 7 bases. This CDR3 is built from 15 residues. Trimming at V came to 5 bases and at J to 5 bases, leaving 10 bases not matched to a gene. Germline V gives CDR1 SEHNR, CDR2 FQNEAQ (reference sequence). CDR3 bases: TGTGCCAGCAGCCACCCCGGGACAGCTCAAGATACGCAGTATTTT. It yields the protein CASSHPGTAQDTQYF.

The table lists this clone with a few counts. The rearrangement joins TRBV29-1 to TRBJ2-1; D is perhaps TRBD1 or TRBD2 (5 bases each). The CDR3 runs 14 residues. V was shortened by 8 bases and J by 6 bases, with 20 bases between the two germline ends. Germline CDR1 is SQVTM and CDR2 is ANQGSEA. The CDR3 reads CSSQGLSGSNEQFF. The CDR3 nucleotides read TGCAGCAGTCAGGGATTGTCTGGGAGCAATGAGCAGTTCTTC.

V and J are TRBV2 and TRBJ1-5; TRBD1 might be the D (5 bases). Trimming stripped 5 bases from V and 1 base from J, with 12 bases between. The germline gives CDR1 SNHLY, CDR2 FYNNEI. The CDR3 loop spans 15 amino acids. The CDR3 DNA reads TGTGCCAGCAGTACTTGGGGGGGGAGCAATCAGCCCCAGCATTTT. Translation: CASSTWGGSNQPQHF.

The chain is built from TRBV6-5 and TRBJ2-2; D tentatively fits TRBD1 or TRBD2 (5 bases each). From germline, CDR1 is MNHEY and CDR2 SVGAGI. The CDR3 is 14 residues long. Trimming pared 5 bases from V and 7 bases from J, leaving 14 bases between. The CDR3 DNA reads TGTGCCAGCAGTAACCGACGGGGCGGCGGGGAGCTGTTTTTT. Translated: CASSNRRGGGELFF.

The gene calls are TRBV11-2 and TRBJ2-4, with 8 bases aligning to TRBD1. The CDR3 sequence is 14 residues long. J lost 2 bases, V lost 8 bases, and 5 bases had no gene match. Looked up from germline, CDR1 is SGHAT and CDR2 is FQNNGV. CDR3 sequence reads: CASRQGASKNIQYF. DNA for the CDR3: TGTGCCAGCCGCCAGGGGGCGTCCAAAAACATTCAGTACTTC.

The chain employs TRBV7-9 and TRBJ1-2; 7 nucleotides line up with TRBD1. Germline values: CDR1 SEHNR, CDR2 FQNEAQ (reference sequence). Germline trimming cut 1 base from V and 4 bases from J; bases unmatched to any gene: 6. The CDR3 is made up of 15 amino acids. The CDR3 bases are TGTGCCAGCAGCTTAGAACGGACAGGCACCTATGGCTACACCTTC. This translates into CASSLERTGTYGYTF.

The J gene is TRBJ1-2, the V gene TRBV2; maybe TRBD1 (6 bases). Looked up from germline, CDR1 is SNHLY and CDR2 is FYNNEI. V shed 7 bases and J shed 2 bases, with 14 bases lying between them. The CDR3 extends over 14 amino acids. CDR3 DNA sequence: TGTGCCAGCAACGAAGGGGGAGCCAACTATGGCTACACCTTC. Protein product: CASNEGGANYGYTF.

This sequence joins TRBV27 and TRBJ2-7; TRBD2 aligns across 8 bases. The CDR3 loop spans 16 amino acids. The V and J ends lost 4 bases and 7 bases, in that order; junction bases with no gene match: 15. The germline V gene encodes CDR1 MNHEY and CDR2 SMNVEV (reference sequence). The CDR3 protein is CASSSSGPPLRGEQYF. Here the CDR3 DNA reads TGTGCCAGCAGTTCTAGCGGGCCACCACTAAGAGGAGAGCAGTACTTC.

V is TRBV19 and J is TRBJ1-2, with 9 positions matching TRBD1. CDR1 and CDR2 from the germline V gene are LNHDA and SQIVND (reference sequence). V dropped 6 bases and J dropped 4; count of bases not matched to a gene: 9. The CDR3 spans 15 residues. The CDR3 DNA reads TGTGCCAGTAGGGGCTCCGGGACAGGGAGCTATGGCTACACCTTC. Encoded protein: CASRGSGTGSYGYTF.

The genes are TRBV14 and TRBJ2-2; 7 bases map to TRBD1. Germline V gives CDR1 SGHDN, CDR2 FVKESK. Unmatched junction bases numbered 5, after V lost 4 bases and J lost 0 bases. The CDR3 covers 16 residues. CDR3 sequence: CASSLRTGSNTGELFF. In DNA form, the CDR3 reads TGTGCCAGCAGCCTTCGGACAGGCTCGAACACCGGGGAGCTGTTTTTT.